The entry below gives a single TCR beta chain sequence along with its context. Its antigen is unknown. Base qualities are missing; no much larger clone stands one base away. The data originate from a study of shared clonotypes between healthy human individuals (dated by TCRdb to 2020 to 2021). Concerning the study at large: The cohort included a few men and a couple of women between 18 and 49 years of age. Different laboratories and diverse techniques were used to prepare libraries and sequence TCR repertoires, to increase sequencing depth and limit assay-specific biases. Leukapheresis yielded between about 0.9 and 10 billion PBMCs per donor. The study deeply sequenced blood TCR repertoires of five healthy adults to estimate repertoire size and the extent of clonotype sharing between individuals. For each donor, CD4 naive and CD4 memory were each run on three plates, CD8 naive on two plates, and CD8 memory on one plate.

The donors were healthy, HIV-negative adults who had no recently reported acute infections or vaccinations. All donors were Caucasian adults living in Nashville, Tennessee, USA. Magnetic negative selection was used to enrich CD4+ T cells, after which naive cells were positively selected on CD45RA and the negative fraction became the memory subset. Blood was collected by leukapheresis, and PBMCs were isolated by Ficoll-Histopaque density gradient centrifugation and then cryopreserved in liquid nitrogen vapor phase. Purity and quantity of every magnetically sorted T cell population were checked by analytical flow cytometry. Genomic DNA was isolated from each sorted fraction and quantified by UV absorbance on a Nanodrop 2000c. The full study reports these points: Pairwise subsampling led to the expectation that sequencing depth would affect the degree of clonotype sharing among donors. Larger estimated clonotype richness was generally found for naive subsets than for memory subsets. Higher generation probabilities were observed for clonotypes shared by all four sorted-subset donors than for non-shared clonotypes. Sampling was limited to blood, and TCR repertoires in tissue likely differ from TCR repertoires in blood. When a handful of donors were compared, the shared fraction of clonotypes was about 5% for naive CD4, 3.5% to 4% for naive CD8, 2% to 2.5% for memory CD4, and approximately 0.4% for memory CD8. Because the study included only a small number of donors, the genetic and exposure-history diversity represented was limited. Incomplete sequencing was indicated by rarefaction of sorted-subset datasets, despite the large sequencing depth.

TCR CDR3 regions were amplified from genomic DNA by multiplex PCR using the deep immunoSEQ assay. For each cell subset, the extracted genomic DNA was distributed evenly across all wells of several immunoSEQ 96-well plates, and each plate served as one replicate. For sorted subsets, about 210 ng of genomic DNA, equivalent to 25,000 to 30,000 T cell genomes, went into each replicate PCR. Purified libraries were quantified with a Qubit 3.0 fluorometer, sized on a Bioanalyzer 2100, and re-quantified with the KAPA Library Quantification kit. Each immunoSEQ 96-well plate was sequenced on its own single-read 150-cycle Illumina NextSeq 550 flow cell. Regarding the original processing steps: Because the immunoSEQ output held only junctional sequences and lacked quality scores, the filtering could not match the filtering applied to full-length reads. Sequences were annotated with PyIR, a Python wrapper for IgBLAST v1.9, and V/J genes and CDR3 were assigned using IMGT germline references. Reads with weak V/J assignments (E-value above 1e-6), missing CDR3, stop codons, out-of-frame junctions, or ambiguous translated residues were removed. A V3J clonotype was defined by an identical inferred V gene, J gene, and CDR3 amino acid sequence. Percentage overlap between repertoires was computed as shared unique clonotypes divided by the size of the smaller repertoire. Repertoire richness was assessed with RTK rarefaction, the Chao1 estimator, and Recon v2.1 estimates of unobserved clonotypes. For all TCRbeta clonotypes obtained by the gDNA method from several donors, generation probabilities were computed with OLGA. In its TCRdb copy, this immuneACCESS table keeps in-frame sequences only and misses some clones. Where compared with another copy, unresolved V genes explain less than half of these, and the others have no known cause. Clone size and V and J calls were adopted from that table, with D and trimming inferred from the DNA. The sample includes over 400,000 clones, with roughly 95% observed a single time. Under 0.065% of the sample goes to the ten largest clones.

From cysteine to phenylalanine, the CDR3 is 17 amino acids long. The retained sequence is limited to the CDR3, 51 bases, with the frame set at the first base. CDR1 SGHDN and CDR2 FVKESK are derived from the germline V gene. At the junction V is shortened by 1 base and J by 7 bases; bases outside the gene matches: 13. The sample taken for sequencing was naive CD4+ T cells sorted from blood. This sample's cell subset or site label indicates: CD45RA+ positively selected. This clonotype was sampled from a woman under 40 in good health. The V and J segments used are TRBV14 and TRBJ2-1; 7 middle bases align to TRBD2. Here the CDR3 is given as CASSQGSGKGVMNEQFF. The nucleotide sequence reads as follows: TGTGCCAGCAGCCAAGGAAGCGGGAAAGGGGTAATGAATGAGCAGTTCTTC. Here the CDR3 is joined to the reference TRBV14 and TRBJ2-1 genes, and the full variable domain is: EAGVTQFPSHSVIEKGQTVTLRCDPISGHDNLYWYRRVMGKEIKFLLHFVKESKQDESGMPNNRFLAERTGGTYSTLKVQPAELEDSGVYFCASSQGSGKGVMNEQFFGPGTRLTVL.